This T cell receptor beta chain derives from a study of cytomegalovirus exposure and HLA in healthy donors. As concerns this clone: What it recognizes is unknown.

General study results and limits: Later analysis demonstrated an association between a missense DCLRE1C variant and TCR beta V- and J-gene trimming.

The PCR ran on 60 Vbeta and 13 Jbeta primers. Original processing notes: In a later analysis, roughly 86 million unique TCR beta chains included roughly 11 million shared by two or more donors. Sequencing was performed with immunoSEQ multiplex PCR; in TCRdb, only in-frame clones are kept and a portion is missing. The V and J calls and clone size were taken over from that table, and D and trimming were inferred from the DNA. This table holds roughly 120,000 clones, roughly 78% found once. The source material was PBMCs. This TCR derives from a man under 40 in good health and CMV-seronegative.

As DNA, the CDR3 is TGTGCCAGCAGGGACAGCGCTGGGGCACCCCTCCACTTT. Its translation: CASRDSAGAPLHF. The chain carries TRBV28 and TRBJ1-6; D perhaps matches TRBD1 (6 bases). The V end was cut by 6 bases, the J end by 11 bases, with 14 bases between. The CDR3 is made up of 13 amino acids. Germline loops: CDR1 MDHEN, CDR2 SYDVKM.